A selection of T cell receptor beta chains follows, all from one sample in a study of tumor-infiltrating lymphocytes in primary liver carcinoma. Using its own MiXCR run on the multiplex PCR reads, TCRdb lists one record per CDR3 protein. The sample has around 26,000 distinct CDR3 sequences, roughly 78% seen once. Sequenced sample: liver tumor tissue from sampling region 3. The source is a man between 35 and 55 years old with primary liver carcinoma and hepatitis B virus infection. Each CDR3 is given with its conserved first and last residue.

V gene	J gene	CDR3 protein
TRBV11-2	TRBJ2-3	CASSSGYRPGDTQYF
TRBV5-4	TRBJ2-5	CASNPRQGGRETQYF
TRBV11-2	TRBJ2-4	CASCPTRASTVAKNIQYF
TRBV12-3/TRBV12-4	TRBJ2-7	CASSLIGSGGPYEQYF
TRBV4-3	TRBJ2-2	CASSQNPEGNTRELFF
TRBV11-2	TRBJ2-7	CASSLDLDGRELYF
TRBV5-1	TRBJ2-7	CASNGRSYDQYF
TRBV7-9	TRBJ2-1	CDSSLVYQEQFF
TRBV11-2	TRBJ2-7	CASSSRTGGANRHEQYF
TRBV5-5	TRBJ1-1	CASSPGLFVPSNIVAFF
TRBV7-9	TRBJ1-2	CASSPEGWLSQYGYTF
TRBV6-2/TRBV6-3	TRBJ1-1	CAISYTVDWGVIF
TRBV5-5	TRBJ1-1	CASSPGLSVPSNTEAFF
TRBV6-2/TRBV6-3	TRBJ2-1	CTVGTSGAYNEQFF
TRBV6-2/TRBV6-3	TRBJ2-1	CASSYRLGVNEQFF
TRBV4-1	TRBJ2-1	CANSPLGKNNNEHFF
TRBV11-2	TRBJ2-1	CASSLDIGLAMGEQFF
TRBV2	TRBJ2-7	CSSNENRAVTYEQYF
TRBV6-2/TRBV6-3	TRBJ2-2	CVSSKSHTGALFF
TRBV2	TRBJ2-1	CASSEAPTGEPYNEQFF
TRBV4-2	TRBJ2-7	CDSSQAASGVSYEQYF
TRBV6-5	TRBJ2-2	CVCSPEYRSAGGLFF
TRBV5-4	TRBJ2-7	CASRKDGAPGGYERYF
TRBV10-3	TRBJ2-7	CAISELSQQTYEQYF
TRBV11-3	TRBJ2-7	CTSSRGGLAGFYEHYF
TRBV10-2	TRBJ1-1	CASISGTRSTEAFF
TRBV7-9	TRBJ1-2	CASSPEGRQSRYGYTF
TRBV30	TRBJ2-1	CTLKRYNEQFF